This T cell receptor (beta chain) was captured in a study of cytomegalovirus exposure and HLA in healthy donors. Study-wide points: Three chains linked to CMV were shown in vitro to be specific for CMV antigens. A later analysis revealed that TCR association rates differed between HLA loci, peaking at DRB1 and bottoming out at HLA-C.

The length of the CDR3 is 14 residues. With 4 bases removed from V and 3 bases from J, the gap between germline ends came to 14 bases. The germline V gene encodes CDR1 SGHDT and CDR2 YYEEEE. Concerning this clone: The antigen remains unidentified.

The PCR used 60 Vbeta and 13 Jbeta primers. Only in-frame clones appear in the TCRdb table, and some are missing; sequencing was by immunoSEQ multiplex PCR. The sample has about 140,000 clones, about four fifths seen once. The TCR was taken from a female donor in good health and CMV-seronegative. Sequenced sample: PBMCs. The chain is built from TRBV5-6 and TRBJ2-7, with D maybe TRBD2 (6 bases). CDR3 protein: CASSRRGLLYEQYF. CDR3 bases: TGTGCCAGCAGCCGCCGAGGACTACTCTACGAGCAGTACTTC.